A selection of T cell receptor beta chains follows, all from one sample in a study of shared clonotypes between healthy human individuals. The assay was immunoSEQ multiplex PCR, and TCRdb's table has in-frame clones only and misses some. The sample records some 2 million clones, approximately 95% being singletons. Input material: naive CD8+ T cells sorted from blood. These receptors were collected from a man younger than 35 in good health. The CDR3 runs from the conserved cysteine through the conserved F or W. D genes are given only for firm matches. Rows give clone size only sometimes, using once, few, many, or a class for an expanded clone.

J gene | clone size | V gene | D gene | CDR3 protein | CDR3 DNA
TRBJ2-2 | - | TRBV13 | TRBD1 | CASSYGQGALSGELFF | TGTGCCAGCAGCTACGGACAGGGGGCTCTTTCCGGGGAGCTGTTTTTT
TRBJ2-5 | - | TRBV6-5 | - | CASSLFQAEEAQYF | TGTGCCAGCAGTTTGTTCCAGGCTGAAGAGGCCCAGTACTTC
TRBJ2-1 | - | TRBV12-5 | - | CASGLGPRDEQFF | TGTGCTAGTGGTTTGGGGCCGAGGGATGAGCAGTTCTTC
TRBJ1-2 | - | TRBV30 | - | CAWSPGHNYGYTF | TGTGCCTGGAGTCCGGGACACAACTATGGCTACACCTTC
TRBJ2-7 | - | TRBV4-1 | TRBD1 | CASSPTGQGPYEQYF | TGCGCCAGCAGCCCCACGGGACAGGGGCCCTACGAGCAGTACTTC
TRBJ2-7 | - | TRBV13 | - | CASSLDILAGEQYF | TGTGCCAGCAGCTTAGACATCCTAGCAGGCGAGCAGTACTTC
TRBJ1-3 | - | TRBV6-5 | - | CASSYGQAGNTIYF | TGTGCCAGCAGTTACGGGCAGGCTGGAAACACCATATATTTT
TRBJ1-1 | - | TRBV6-6 | - | CASSYAGVNTEAFF | TGTGCCAGCAGTTACGCAGGGGTGAACACTGAAGCTTTCTTT
TRBJ2-7 | - | TRBV4-1 | - | CASSHRQGGSYEQYF | TGCGCCAGCAGCCATAGACAGGGAGGGAGCTACGAGCAGTACTTC
TRBJ2-5 | - | TRBV27 | - | CASSLLGSLGQETQYF | TGTGCCAGCAGTTTATTAGGGTCCTTGGGGCAAGAGACCCAGTACTTC
TRBJ2-1 | - | TRBV6-9 | - | CASSWSGSRVDNEQFF | TGTGCCAGCAGTTGGTCAGGGTCCCGTGTGGACAATGAGCAGTTCTTC
TRBJ1-4 | once | TRBV6-6 | TRBD1 | CASSSTGSNEKLFF | TGTGCCAGCAGCTCGACAGGGTCTAATGAAAAACTGTTTTTT
TRBJ1-2 | - | TRBV5-6 | TRBD1 | CASRVTGVNYGYTF | TGTGCCAGCAGGGTGACAGGGGTTAATTATGGCTACACCTTC
TRBJ1-2 | - | TRBV5-4 | - | CASSLVLSDGYTF | TGTGCCAGCAGCTTGGTCCTATCGGATGGCTACACCTTC
TRBJ2-2 | - | TRBV27 | - | CASSLSFPDTGELFF | TGTGCCAGCAGTTTATCGTTCCCGGACACCGGGGAGCTGTTTTTT
TRBJ2-3 | - | TRBV2 | TRBD1 | CASSEAQDRGTDTQYF | TGTGCCAGCAGTGAAGCGCAGGACAGGGGAACAGATACGCAGTATTTT
TRBJ2-7 | - | TRBV29-1 | - | CSAFRENYEQYF | TGCAGCGCTTTCAGGGAGAACTACGAGCAGTACTTC
TRBJ2-1 | - | TRBV13 | - | CASSLGTGRNEQFF | TGTGCCAGCAGCTTAGGGACAGGGAGGAATGAGCAGTTCTTC
TRBJ1-1 | - | TRBV27 | TRBD1 | CASSLTGGMETFF | TGTGCCAGCAGTTTGACAGGGGGCATGGAAACTTTCTTT
TRBJ2-1 | - | TRBV7-9 | TRBD1 | CASSLAQGAYNEQFF | TGTGCCAGCAGCTTAGCGCAGGGGGCCTACAATGAGCAGTTCTTC
TRBJ1-1 | - | TRBV4-3 | - | CASSHLEYTEAFF | TGCGCCAGCAGCCATCTGGAATACACTGAAGCTTTCTTT
TRBJ1-6 | - | TRBV4-1 | - | CASSQKGMRNSPLHF | TGCGCCAGCAGCCAAAAGGGCATGAGGAATTCACCCCTCCACTTT
TRBJ2-1 | - | TRBV9 | TRBD1 | CASSPWTGARNEQFF | TGTGCCAGCAGCCCATGGACAGGGGCCCGCAATGAGCAGTTCTTC
TRBJ1-1 | - | TRBV30 | - | CAWSLTVNTEAFF | TGTGCCTGGAGCTTGACAGTTAACACTGAAGCTTTCTTT
TRBJ2-2 | - | TRBV4-1 | TRBD1 | CASSLNRGTGELFF | TGCGCCAGCAGTCTCAACAGGGGTACGGGGGAGCTGTTTTTT
TRBJ2-1 | - | TRBV19 | - | CASSIVKFSEQFF | TGTGCCAGTAGTATAGTCAAGTTTAGTGAGCAGTTCTTC
TRBJ2-2 | - | TRBV28 | - | CASSSHRETSNTGELFF | TGTGCCAGCAGTTCCCACCGGGAGACTTCGAACACCGGGGAGCTGTTTTTT
TRBJ2-3 | - | TRBV9 | TRBD2 | CASSGGGEDTQYF | TGTGCCAGCAGCGGCGGGGGGGAAGATACGCAGTATTTT
TRBJ2-1 | - | TRBV27 | - | CASSDTLTRDEQFF | TGTGCCAGCAGTGATACCCTTACTCGGGATGAGCAGTTCTTC
TRBJ1-1 | - | TRBV5-4 | - | CASSFEVMVSVRTEAFF | TGTGCCAGCAGCTTTGAGGTGATGGTTTCGGTCCGTACTGAAGCTTTCTTT
TRBJ2-7 | - | TRBV6-6 | - | CASSHTGPEQYF | TGTGCCAGCAGCCACACGGGGCCCGAGCAGTACTTC
TRBJ2-7 | - | TRBV6-6 | - | CASSSARVGEQYF | TGTGCCAGCAGTTCAGCGAGAGTGGGCGAGCAGTACTTC
TRBJ2-7 | - | TRBV6-1 | TRBD1 | CASSDPGQTYEQYF | TGTGCCAGCAGTGACCCGGGACAGACCTACGAGCAGTACTTC
TRBJ2-7 | - | TRBV4-3 | TRBD1 | CASSPGQGTGEQYF | TGCGCCAGCAGCCCGGGACAGGGAACGGGCGAGCAGTACTTC
TRBJ1-2 | - | TRBV5-1 | - | CASSLATSAPNYGYTF | TGCGCCAGCAGCTTGGCGACTTCGGCCCCCAACTATGGCTACACCTTC
TRBJ2-7 | - | TRBV28 | TRBD1 | CASTSRQGVPEQYF | TGTGCCAGCACCTCCCGGCAGGGGGTTCCCGAGCAGTACTTC
TRBJ1-2 | once | TRBV11-3 | - | CASSFPGGGDRGYTF | TGTGCCAGCAGCTTTCCCGGGGGGGGCGATCGCGGCTACACCTTC
TRBJ1-5 | - | TRBV2 | - | CASSEWDNQPQHF | TGTGCCAGCAGTGAATGGGATAATCAGCCCCAGCATTTT
TRBJ2-7 | - | TRBV10-3 | TRBD1 | CANRDRDEQYF | TGTGCCAACCGGGACAGGGACGAGCAGTACTTC
TRBJ1-4 | once | TRBV15 | - | CATSSARATNEKLFF | TGTGCCACCAGCAGCGCCAGGGCAACTAATGAAAAACTGTTTTTT
TRBJ2-7 | - | TRBV29-1 | - | CSVEGLSSYEQYF | TGCAGCGTCGAGGGTTTATCCTCCTACGAGCAGTACTTC
TRBJ2-7 | - | TRBV27 | TRBD1 | CASRRTGGDKYEQYF | TGTGCCAGCAGGAGGACAGGGGGGGACAAGTACGAGCAGTACTTC
TRBJ1-1 | - | TRBV6-5 | - | CASSSTGQTETEAFF | TGTGCCAGCAGTTCCACCGGACAGACGGAAACTGAAGCTTTCTTT
TRBJ2-7 | - | TRBV4-1 | - | CASSHDQGYEQYF | TGCGCCAGCAGCCATGACCAGGGTTACGAGCAGTACTTC
TRBJ1-5 | - | TRBV5-8 | TRBD1 | CASSSQGSNQPQHF | TGTGCCAGCAGCTCACAGGGGAGCAATCAGCCCCAGCATTTT
TRBJ2-1 | - | TRBV27 | - | CASSLSSAAESYNEQFF | TGTGCCAGCAGTTTAAGCTCAGCAGCGGAGTCCTACAATGAGCAGTTCTTC
TRBJ1-2 | - | TRBV25-1 | - | CASSKTGANYGYTF | TGTGCCAGCAGCAAGACAGGAGCTAACTATGGCTACACCTTC
TRBJ2-3 | once | TRBV7-3 | - | CASSLNGSPRGTDTQYF | TGTGCCAGCAGCTTAAATGGTAGCCCCCGGGGCACAGATACGCAGTATTTT
TRBJ2-7 | - | TRBV4-2 | TRBD2 | CASSQIAGVYEQYF | TGTGCCAGCAGCCAGATAGCGGGAGTCTACGAGCAGTACTTC
TRBJ2-1 | - | TRBV7-8 | - | CASSLAKTGLYNEQFF | TGTGCCAGCAGCTTAGCGAAAACCGGTCTCTACAATGAGCAGTTCTTC
TRBJ2-7 | - | TRBV27 | - | CASSLDPTYEQYF | TGTGCCAGCAGTTTGGACCCAACCTACGAGCAGTACTTC